These 17 T cell receptor beta chains came from one sample sequenced in a study of T cell changes during pregnancy in multiple sclerosis. Measured with immunoSEQ multiplex PCR; TCRdb has only the in-frame clones, and not every one. The sample lists under 85,000 clones, 90% to 95% occurring once. Here the sequenced sample was CD4+ T cells from peripheral blood mononuclear cells, taken in the second trimester of pregnancy. These receptors originate from a female donor with multiple sclerosis, enrolled in a pregnancy study.

The genes are TRBV2 and TRBJ2-3, with D unclear. CDR1 SNHLY and CDR2 FYNNEI come from the germline V gene. V was pared by 1 base and J by 7 bases, with 15 bases between. The CDR3 is 15 amino acids. The CDR3 sequence: CASSEVRLELNTQYF. DNA for the CDR3: TGTGCCAGCAGTGAAGTCCGGCTAGAACTGAATACGCAGTATTTT.

The rearrangement joins TRBV6-5 to TRBJ2-7; 9 bases map to TRBD2. Germline V CDR1 and CDR2: MNHEY, SVGAGI. V shed 2 bases and J 2 bases; nucleotides not matched to a gene: 7. The CDR3 length is 16 residues. The CDR3 spells CASSYHALAGTYEQYF. CDR3 coding DNA: TGTGCCAGCAGTTACCACGCCCTAGCGGGAACCTACGAGCAGTACTTC.

The rearrangement uses TRBV18 and TRBJ2-7, with 7 bases lining up with TRBD1. This CDR3 is built from 15 residues. Germline values: CDR1 KGHSH, CDR2 LQKENI. The trim removed 3 bases at V and 3 bases at J, leaving 8 bases unmatched. This CDR3 reads CASSPTGQTLYEQYF. The DNA of the CDR3 is TGTGCCAGCTCACCGACGGGACAGACCCTCTACGAGCAGTACTTC.

The DNA of the CDR3 is TGCAGCGTTGGAGGGCAGACCTACGAGCAGTACTTC. This codes for CSVGGQTYEQYF. The gene calls are TRBV29-1 and TRBJ2-7, with D perhaps matching TRBD2 (5 bases). Germline V gives CDR1 SQVTM, CDR2 ANQGSEA. V lost 4 bases and J lost 2, with 9 bases in between. The CDR3 consists of 12 residues.

The CDR3 nucleotides read TGTGCCAGCAGCTTGAGCACAGGGGGCGGGAGAAACACCATATATTTT. Protein product: CASSLSTGGGRNTIYF. V gene TRBV5-4 combines with J gene TRBJ1-3, with 9 bases identical to TRBD1. CDR3 length: 16 amino acids. J lost 5 bases, V lost 1 base, and 7 bases had no gene match. The germline CDR1 and CDR2 sequences are SGHNT and YYREEE (reference sequence).

CDR3: CASTLTGTDTQYF. CDR3 coding DNA: TGTGCCAGCACGCTGACAGGCACAGATACGCAGTATTTT. This chain connects TRBV5-4 to TRBJ2-3; the D gene is possibly TRBD1 (5 bases). Germline assignment: CDR1 SGHNT and CDR2 YYREEE (reference sequence). This CDR3 contains 13 residues. The V end lost 6 bases, the J end lost 1 base, and 9 bases lay between the germline ends.

CDR3 nucleotides: TGTGCCAGCAGCTCAGGCCAGAATAGCAATCAGCCCCAGCATTTT. Protein sequence: CASSSGQNSNQPQHF. The chain couples TRBV9 to TRBJ1-5; D is unresolved. Trimming pared 4 bases from V and 0 bases from J, leaving 11 bases between. CDR1 is SGDLS and CDR2 is YYNGEE in the germline V gene. The CDR3 extends over 15 amino acids.

This clone was counted once. This sequence joins TRBV30 and TRBJ1-4; D may be TRBD1 (5 bases). This CDR3 has 13 residues. The V and J ends lost 1 base and 7 bases respectively, with 10 bases between them. Germline loops: CDR1 GTSNPN, CDR2 SVGIG (reference sequence). For the CDR3, the DNA is TGTGCCTGGAGTGGGACACACACTGAAAAACTGTTTTTT. It specifies CAWSGTHTEKLFF.

The chain joins TRBV7-2 to TRBJ1-2; D is perhaps TRBD1 (6 bases). CDR1 SGHTA and CDR2 FQGNSA come from the germline V gene. The CDR3 has 13 residues. The V gene lost 4 bases and the J gene lost 5 bases, with 11 bases spanning the gap. The CDR3 nucleotides read TGTGCCAGCAGCTCCAGGACAGCATATGGCTACACCTTC. It translates to CASSSRTAYGYTF.

The chain recombines TRBV19 with TRBJ1-1; D is unclear. The CDR3 is made up of 12 amino acids. The ends were cut back, 4 bases at V and 1 base at J, with 4 bases in the middle. The germline CDR1 and CDR2 sequences are LNHDA and SQIVND (reference sequence). The CDR3: CASSRQNTEAFF. The CDR3 DNA is TGTGCCAGTAGTAGACAGAACACTGAAGCTTTCTTT.

The V and J genes are TRBV28 and TRBJ2-3, with TRBD2 identical over 7 bases. The trim removed 8 bases at V and 5 bases at J, leaving 7 bases unmatched. This CDR3 is 13 amino acids long. The V gene's germline CDR1 is MDHEN and CDR2 SYDVKM. CDR3 loop: CASFGEGLDTQYF. The CDR3 coding sequence is TGTGCCAGCTTCGGGGAGGGCCTAGATACGCAGTATTTT.

The chain recombines TRBV7-2 with TRBJ2-7; D is possibly TRBD2 (6 bases). From germline, CDR1 is SGHTA and CDR2 FQGNSA. V was clipped by 7 bases and J by 1 base, with 14 bases between them. The length of the CDR3 is 14 residues. DNA of the CDR3: TGTGCCAGCATGCGGGACTCCGTTTCCTACGAGCAGTACTTC. Protein sequence: CASMRDSVSYEQYF.

V usage is TRBV29-1 and J usage is TRBJ1-5; tentative D call: TRBD1 (6 bases). V lost 6 bases to trimming and J lost 3 bases, with 12 bases between them. Looked up from germline, CDR1 is SQVTM and CDR2 is ANQGSEA. This CDR3 has 13 amino acids. The CDR3 here is CSVSQGINQPQHF. The CDR3 region has the DNA TGCAGCGTCAGTCAGGGGATCAATCAGCCCCAGCATTTT.

In this sample, this clone turned up a few times. V is TRBV5-4 and J is TRBJ1-1, with D possibly being TRBD1 (5 bases). Germline-derived CDR1 and CDR2 are SGHNT and YYREEE (reference sequence). V lost 3 bases and J 1 base, leaving 13 bases between the germline ends. This CDR3 region has 15 residues. Written as DNA, the CDR3 is TGTGCCAGCAGCTCGGGAGACAGCCCGAACACTGAAGCTTTCTTT. Translated: CASSSGDSPNTEAFF.

As regards this clone: A junction end diverges from the germline sequence, so it may reflect a read error. V and J are TRBV7-9 and TRBJ2-7, with 12 bases lining up with TRBD2. The CDR3 extends over 14 amino acids. CDR1 and CDR2 from the germline V gene are SEHNR and FQNEAQ (reference sequence). For the CDR3, the DNA is TGTGCCAGCAGCCTAGCGGGGGGGCCGGGGGAGCAGTACTTC. This codes for CASSLAGGPGEQYF.

The V call is TRBV14, the J call TRBJ2-7; the D gene is possibly TRBD1 (6 bases). Germline V CDR1 and CDR2: SGHDN, FVKESK. V lost 4 bases, J lost 6 bases, and 13 bases lay in between. The length of the CDR3 is 13 residues. The CDR3 DNA is TGTGCCAGCAGCCCTAACAGGGTTTCCGAGCAGTACTTC. This translates into CASSPNRVSEQYF.

The rearrangement links TRBV19 to TRBJ2-7; 7 nucleotides line up with TRBD2. The CDR3 sequence is 14 residues long. CDR1 is LNHDA and CDR2 is SQIVND in the germline V gene (reference sequence). After removal of 4 bases from V and 3 bases from J, the junction contained 6 bases not matched to a gene. DNA for the CDR3: TGTGCCAGTAGTAAGGGCGGGACTAACTACGAGCAGTACTTC. Translated: CASSKGGTNYEQYF.